The clone carrying this TCR beta chain showed up just a few times. Its antigen is not known. Employing constant-segment primers, 5'RACE generated TCR alpha and TCR beta cDNA libraries bearing sample barcodes and UMIs. TCRdb independently ran MiXCR on the 5' RACE reads; one entry per CDR3 protein. There are about 500,000 distinct CDR3 sequences in the sample; over 20% occur only once, and 12% lies in the top ten. V lost 5 bases, J lost 6 bases, and 5 bases stayed unmatched. CDR1 and CDR2 from the germline V gene are GTSNPN and SVGIG (reference sequence). This CDR3 is 13 amino acids long. The sample comes from a study of T-cell memory formation after mild COVID-19. Study in general: The two donors had largely donor-specific TCR clusters. Findings of the study overall: The authors did not confirm SARS-CoV-2 specificity of second-wave clones peaking day 37.

The chain uses TRBV30 and TRBJ2-2; 8 bases map to TRBD1. Sample: PBMCs or a T cell subset sorted from them (not recorded which). The sequence was obtained from an adult woman who had mild COVID-19 (a few samples of this study predate the infection). Cell type and time point are not known. The CDR3 here is CAWGTGVSGELFF. CDR3 DNA: TGTGCCTGGGGGACAGGAGTCTCCGGGGAGCTGTTTTTT.